This T cell receptor (beta chain) stems from a study of tumor-infiltrating lymphocytes in primary liver carcinoma. The authors made TCR beta cDNA from around 500 ng total RNA with a constant-region primer. Slightly modified ARM-PCR with three nested multiplex PCR rounds yielded TCR beta libraries. Investigators reported that the first two PCR rounds, at approximately 11 cycles each, used TRBV1-TRBV30 forward primers with a C-beta reverse primer. TCRdb re-called the multiplex PCR reads through MiXCR, storing one row per CDR3 protein. The profile shows some 200,000 distinct CDR3 sequences, around 60% of them singletons. This clonotype was observed a few times. This CDR3 has 14 residues. Trimming removed 4 bases from V and 6 bases from J; junction bases left unmatched: 7. Germline-derived CDR1 and CDR2 are SGHRS and YFSETQ. RNA was extracted from whole blood without cell sorting, alongside germline DNA.

The rearrangement links TRBV5-1 to TRBJ2-3, with 8 bases identical to TRBD2. Sample: peripheral blood. The TCR sequence derives from a woman aged 55 to 70 with primary liver carcinoma and hepatitis B virus infection. The CDR3 DNA reads as TGCGCCAGCAGCCACGGGACTAGGAGGGATACGCAGTATTTT. Protein sequence: CASSHGTRRDTQYF.